The sequence of this T cell receptor beta chain was determined in a study of CD8 T cells in Susac syndrome. V was cut by 2 bases and J by 7 bases, with 6 bases left in between. The CDR3 spans 12 residues. With random hexamers, reverse transcription was performed on about 0.5 to 1 ug of RNA. TCRdb analysed the immunoSEQ multiplex PCR reads with MiXCR anew, one entry per CDR3 protein. The table records about 150,000 distinct CDR3 sequences, roughly 94% of them present only once. Sequencing used CD8+ T cells from PBMCs. The TCR sequence derives from a human donor with multiple sclerosis. The chain employs TRBV12-3 or TRBV12-4 and TRBJ2-1; the D is unclear. The CDR3 is CASSLNGNEQFF. CDR3 in DNA: TGTGCCAGCAGTTTAAACGGGAATGAGCAGTTCTTC.